The 9 T cell receptor beta chains reported below all come from one sample, sequenced in a study of immune characterization of retroperitoneal liposarcoma. TCRdb processed the PCR reads anew with MiXCR; each CDR3 protein has one entry. This sample has around 10,000 distinct CDR3 sequences, with about 20% found just once. Sequencing was performed on blood. The receptors originated from a female donor with retroperitoneal liposarcoma.

V gene TRBV5-1 combines with J gene TRBJ2-1; D call uncertain. V shed 7 bases and J shed 0 bases, with 8 bases lying between them. In germline, CDR1 is SGHRS, CDR2 YFSETQ. This CDR3 is built from 13 residues. This chain's CDR3 is CASRKSSYNEQFF. The DNA for the CDR3 is TGCGCCAGCCGCAAGAGCTCCTACAATGAGCAGTTCTTC.

In its sample, this clonotype was seen many times. This chain joins TRBV12-5 and TRBJ2-1; 8 bases are a match to TRBD2. The J call is doubtful: the DNA matches TRBJ2-7 better. The CDR3 covers 13 residues. Looked up from germline, CDR1 is LGHNT and CDR2 is FRNRAP. The CDR3 protein is CASARAGVYEQYF. CDR3 DNA sequence: TGTGCTAGCGCCAGAGCGGGAGTTTACGAGCAGTACTTC.

This rearrangement joins TRBV12-3 or TRBV12-4 to TRBJ2-1, with a possible D match to TRBD1 (6 bases). The V end was cut by 5 bases, the J end by 4 bases, with 9 bases between. CDR3 length: 13 amino acids. CDR3 nucleotides: TGTGCCAGCAGTGCGACAGGTTACAATGAGCAGTTCTTC. It yields the protein CASSATGYNEQFF.

By frequency in the sample, this clonotype is medium-sized (0.01 to 0.1%). This rearrangement joins TRBV6-5 to TRBJ2-3; D gene ambiguous. The V end lost 1 base, the J end lost 7 bases, and 12 bases lay between the germline ends. The germline CDR1 and CDR2 sequences are MNHEY and SVGAGI. There are 14 residues in the CDR3. The CDR3 DNA sequence: TGTGCCAGCAGTTACTGGCGACAACCGAATACGCAGTATTTT. Its translation is CASSYWRQPNTQYF.

V usage is TRBV6-1 and J usage is TRBJ2-5; 9 bases line up with TRBD1. The end of the DNA fits TRBJ2-7 better, so the J call may be wrong. This CDR3 region has 15 residues. CDR1 is MNHNS and CDR2 is SASEGT in the germline V gene. The CDR3 spells CASRSSGTGFHEQYF. The CDR3 DNA sequence: TGTGCCAGCAGGTCGAGCGGGACAGGGTTCCACGAGCAGTACTTC.

V and J are TRBV6-5 and TRBJ2-3; no reliable D call. Between the trimmed V and J ends, which lost 0 bases and 4 bases, there was a span of 14 bases. CDR1 MNHEY and CDR2 SVGAGI come from the germline V gene. The CDR3 runs to 16 residues. This chain's CDR3 is CASSYSPASPPDTQYF. The CDR3 bases are TGTGCCAGCAGTTACTCCCCTGCTTCCCCGCCAGATACGCAGTATTTT.

About this clonotype: A much larger clone lies one base from this, so it may be a read error. The CDR3 is CASSFTGQTCEQYF. The CDR3, as DNA: TGTGCCAGCAGCTTTACGGGACAGACCTGCGAGCAGTACTTC. V is TRBV7-8 and J is TRBJ2-7; 7 nucleotides agree with TRBD1. Germline values: CDR1 SGHVS, CDR2 FQNEAQ. With V trimmed by 3 bases and J by 6 bases, 8 bases remained unmatched. The CDR3 has 14 residues.

Only a few counts were recorded for this clonotype. This rearrangement joins TRBV6-1 to TRBJ2-4; 7 positions agree with TRBD2. V lost 5 bases to trimming and J lost 0 bases; unmatched junction nucleotides: 1. This CDR3 has 14 amino acids. Germline lookup yields CDR1 MNHNS and CDR2 SASEGT. In DNA, the CDR3 is TGTGCCAGCAGTAGCGGGATAGCCAAAAACATTCAGTACTTC. Its translation: CASSSGIAKNIQYF.

V gene TRBV4-3 combines with J gene TRBJ2-3; D assignment may be TRBD1 or TRBD2 (5 bases each). CDR3 length: 18 amino acids. Germline CDR1 is LGHNA and CDR2 is YSLEER. The ends were cut back, 2 bases at V and 2 bases at J, with 20 bases in the middle. The CDR3 sequence is CASSQSGMLRDATDTQYF. CDR3 coding DNA: TGCGCCAGCAGCCAATCCGGAATGTTGAGGGACGCCACAGATACGCAGTATTTT.